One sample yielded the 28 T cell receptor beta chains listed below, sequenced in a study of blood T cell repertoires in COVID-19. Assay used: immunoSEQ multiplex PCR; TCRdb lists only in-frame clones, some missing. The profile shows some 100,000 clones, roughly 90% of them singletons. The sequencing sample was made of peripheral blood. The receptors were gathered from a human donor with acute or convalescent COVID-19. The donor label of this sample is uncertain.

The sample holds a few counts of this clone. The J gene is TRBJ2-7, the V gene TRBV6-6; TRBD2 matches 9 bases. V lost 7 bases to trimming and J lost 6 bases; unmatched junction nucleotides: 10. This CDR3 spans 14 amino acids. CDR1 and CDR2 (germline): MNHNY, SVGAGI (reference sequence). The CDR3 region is CASIAGGDYGEQYF. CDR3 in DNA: TGTGCCAGCATTGCGGGAGGGGATTATGGCGAGCAGTACTTC.

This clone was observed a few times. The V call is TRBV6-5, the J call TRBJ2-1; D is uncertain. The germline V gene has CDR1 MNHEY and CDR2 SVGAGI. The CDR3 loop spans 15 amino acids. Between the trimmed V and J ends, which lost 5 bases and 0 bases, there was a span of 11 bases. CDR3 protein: CASSPQESSYNEQFF. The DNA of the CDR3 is TGTGCCAGCAGTCCTCAGGAAAGCTCCTACAATGAGCAGTTCTTC.

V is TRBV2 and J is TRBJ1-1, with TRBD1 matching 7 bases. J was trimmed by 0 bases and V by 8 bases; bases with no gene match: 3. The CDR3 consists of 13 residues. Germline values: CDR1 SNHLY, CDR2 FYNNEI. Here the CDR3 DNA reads TGTGCCAGCCGGGACAGCTTGAACACTGAAGCTTTCTTT. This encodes CASRDSLNTEAFF.

The CDR3 reads CASSLDGALTEAFF. CDR3 coding DNA: TGTGCCAGCAGCTTGGATGGGGCGCTCACTGAAGCTTTCTTT. The rearrangement links TRBV7-2 to TRBJ1-1, with a weak D call TRBD1 (5 bases). The CDR3 runs to 14 residues. The V and J ends lost 3 bases and 4 bases respectively, with 12 bases between them. CDR1 is SGHTA, CDR2 FQGNSA, per germline.

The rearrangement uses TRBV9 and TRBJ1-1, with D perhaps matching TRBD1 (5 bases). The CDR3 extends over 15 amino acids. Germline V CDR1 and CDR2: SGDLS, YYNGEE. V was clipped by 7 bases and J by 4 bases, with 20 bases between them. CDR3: CASSLQVNIGTEAFF. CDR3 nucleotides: TGTGCCAGCTCTCTACAGGTCAACATCGGCACTGAAGCTTTCTTT.

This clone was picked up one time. CDR3 loop: CATSSQGNTEAFF. Written as DNA, the CDR3 is TGTGCCACCAGCAGTCAGGGGAACACTGAAGCTTTCTTT. The chain employs TRBV15 and TRBJ1-1, with D tentatively TRBD1 (5 bases). Germline V gene data show CDR1 as LNHNV and CDR2 as YYDKDF (reference sequence). The CDR3 spans 13 residues. V dropped 3 bases and J dropped 1 base, with 6 bases sitting between them.

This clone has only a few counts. The CDR3 DNA sequence: TGTGCCAGTAGTATCAACGCAGGGGGCGGACTGAACACTGAAGCTTTCTTT. Its protein is CASSINAGGGLNTEAFF. The chain combines TRBV19 with TRBJ1-1; 8 positions agree with TRBD1. CDR1 and CDR2 from the germline V gene are LNHDA and SQIVND (reference sequence). The trim removed 3 bases at V and 0 bases at J, leaving 9 bases unmatched. The CDR3 totals 17 residues. Full variable domain (remainder filled in from reference TRBV19 and TRBJ1-1): DGGITQSPKYLFRKEGQNVTLSCEQNLNHDAMYWYRQDPGQGLRLIYYSQIVNDFQKGDIAEGYSVSREKKESFPLTVTSAQKNPTAFYLCASSINAGGGLNTEAFFGQGTRLTVV.

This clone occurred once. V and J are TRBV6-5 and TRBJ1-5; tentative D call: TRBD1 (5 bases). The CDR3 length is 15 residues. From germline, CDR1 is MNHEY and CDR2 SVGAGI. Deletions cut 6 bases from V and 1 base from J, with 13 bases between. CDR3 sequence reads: CASRKGIQSNQPQHF. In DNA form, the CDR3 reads TGTGCCAGCAGAAAGGGGATACAAAGCAATCAGCCCCAGCATTTT.

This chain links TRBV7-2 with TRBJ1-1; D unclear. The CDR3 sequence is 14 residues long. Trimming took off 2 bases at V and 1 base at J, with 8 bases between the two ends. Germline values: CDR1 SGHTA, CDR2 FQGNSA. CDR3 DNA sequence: TGTGCCAGCAGCTTAAACGAGGGGAACACTGAAGCTTTCTTT. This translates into CASSLNEGNTEAFF.

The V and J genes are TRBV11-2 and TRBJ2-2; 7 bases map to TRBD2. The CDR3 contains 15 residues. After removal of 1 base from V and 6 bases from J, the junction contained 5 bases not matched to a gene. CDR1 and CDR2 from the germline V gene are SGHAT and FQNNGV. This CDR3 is CASSLGLAVAGELFF. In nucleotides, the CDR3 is TGTGCCAGCAGCTTAGGGCTAGCGGTCGCCGGGGAGCTGTTTTTT.

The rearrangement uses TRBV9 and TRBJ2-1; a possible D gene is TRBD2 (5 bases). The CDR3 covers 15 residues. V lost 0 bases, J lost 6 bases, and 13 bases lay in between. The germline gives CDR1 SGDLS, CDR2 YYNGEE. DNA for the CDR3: TGTGCCAGCAGCGTAGGGTCCAGAAGCGGCAATGAGCAGTTCTTC. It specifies CASSVGSRSGNEQFF.

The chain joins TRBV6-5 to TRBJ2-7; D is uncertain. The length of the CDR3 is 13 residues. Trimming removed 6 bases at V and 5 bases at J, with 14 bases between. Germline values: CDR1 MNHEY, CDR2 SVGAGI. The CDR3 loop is CASRIKTHHEQYF. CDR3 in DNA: TGTGCCAGCAGAATAAAGACACACCACGAGCAGTACTTC.

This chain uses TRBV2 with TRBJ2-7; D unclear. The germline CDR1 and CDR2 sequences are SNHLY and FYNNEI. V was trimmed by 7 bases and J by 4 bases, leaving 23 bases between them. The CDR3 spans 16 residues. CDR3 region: CASTAPEVSFRYEQYF. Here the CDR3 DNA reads TGTGCCAGCACCGCTCCCGAAGTCTCTTTCCGGTACGAGCAGTACTTC.

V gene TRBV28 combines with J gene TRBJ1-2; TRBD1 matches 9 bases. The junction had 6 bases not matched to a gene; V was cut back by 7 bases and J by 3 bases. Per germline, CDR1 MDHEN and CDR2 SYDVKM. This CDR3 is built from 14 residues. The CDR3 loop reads CASITGGTDYGYTF. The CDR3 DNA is TGTGCCAGCATCACAGGGGGCACCGACTATGGCTACACCTTC.

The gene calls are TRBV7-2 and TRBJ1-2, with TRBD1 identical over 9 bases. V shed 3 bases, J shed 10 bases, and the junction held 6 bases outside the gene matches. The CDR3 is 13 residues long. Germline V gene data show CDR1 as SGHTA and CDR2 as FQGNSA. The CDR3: CASSFDRDRDYTF. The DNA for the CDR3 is TGTGCCAGCAGCTTCGACAGGGACAGGGACTACACCTTC.

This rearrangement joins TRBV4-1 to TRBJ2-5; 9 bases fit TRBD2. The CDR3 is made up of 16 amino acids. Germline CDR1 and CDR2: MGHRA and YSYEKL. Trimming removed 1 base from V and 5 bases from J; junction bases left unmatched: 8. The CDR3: CASSQGRGGYLETQYF. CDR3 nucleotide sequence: TGCGCCAGCAGCCAAGGGCGGGGGGGTTATCTGGAGACCCAGTACTTC.

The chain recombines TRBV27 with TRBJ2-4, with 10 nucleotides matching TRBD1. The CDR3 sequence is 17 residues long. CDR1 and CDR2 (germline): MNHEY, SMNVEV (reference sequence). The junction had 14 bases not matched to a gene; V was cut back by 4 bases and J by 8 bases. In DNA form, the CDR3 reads TGTGCCAGCAGTTCCGGCCGGACAGGGGGTCCAGGAGACATTCAGTACTTC. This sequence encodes CASSSGRTGGPGDIQYF.

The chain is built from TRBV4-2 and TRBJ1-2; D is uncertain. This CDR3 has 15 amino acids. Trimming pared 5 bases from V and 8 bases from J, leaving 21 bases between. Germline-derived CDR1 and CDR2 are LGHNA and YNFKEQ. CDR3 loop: CASSDQSVSPRGYTF. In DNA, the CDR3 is TGTGCCAGCAGCGATCAATCGGTCTCCCCCCGGGGCTACACCTTC.

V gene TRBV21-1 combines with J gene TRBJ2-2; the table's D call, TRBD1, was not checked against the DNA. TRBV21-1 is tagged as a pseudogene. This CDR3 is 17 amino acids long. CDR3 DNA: TGTGCCAGCAGCAAAGGCGGGGACAGGACGAACACCGGGGAGCTGTTTTTT. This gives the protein CASSKGGDRTNTGELFF.

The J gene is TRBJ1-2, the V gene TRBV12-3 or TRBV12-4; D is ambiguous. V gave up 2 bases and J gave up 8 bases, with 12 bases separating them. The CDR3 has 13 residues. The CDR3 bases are TGTGCCAGCAGTTTATCAGGCCCACAGGGCTACACCTTC. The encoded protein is CASSLSGPQGYTF.

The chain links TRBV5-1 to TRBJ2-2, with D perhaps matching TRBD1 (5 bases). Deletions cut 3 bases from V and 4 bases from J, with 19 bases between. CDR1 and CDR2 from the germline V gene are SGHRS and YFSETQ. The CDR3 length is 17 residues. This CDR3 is CASSWGPRQISTGELFF. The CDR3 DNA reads TGCGCCAGCAGCTGGGGCCCACGACAGATTTCCACCGGGGAGCTGTTTTTT.

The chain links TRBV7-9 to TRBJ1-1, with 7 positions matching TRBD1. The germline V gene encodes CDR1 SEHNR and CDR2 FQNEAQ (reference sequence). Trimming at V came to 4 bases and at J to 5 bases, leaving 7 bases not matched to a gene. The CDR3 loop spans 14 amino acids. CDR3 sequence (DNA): TGTGCCAGCAGCTCGGGACAGCCCTGGACTGAAGCTTTCTTT. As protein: CASSSGQPWTEAFF.

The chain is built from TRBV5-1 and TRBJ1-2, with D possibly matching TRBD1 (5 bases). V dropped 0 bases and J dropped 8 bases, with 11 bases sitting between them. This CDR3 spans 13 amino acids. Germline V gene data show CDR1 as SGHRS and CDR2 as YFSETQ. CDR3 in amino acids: CASSLDQGRGYTF. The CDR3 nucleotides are TGCGCCAGCAGCTTGGATCAGGGCCGAGGCTACACCTTC.

The CDR3 sequence: CASSLGGGGPGNEQFF. CDR3 coding DNA: TGCGCCAGCAGCTTGGGTGGCGGGGGGCCGGGGAATGAGCAGTTCTTC. The chain links TRBV5-1 to TRBJ2-1, with TRBD2 identical over 8 bases. The CDR3 runs to 16 residues. Germline loops: CDR1 SGHRS, CDR2 YFSETQ. V lost 0 bases to trimming and J lost 7 bases; unmatched junction nucleotides: 9.

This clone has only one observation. The DNA of the CDR3 is TGTGCCAGCAGTTACTCCGGGCAGGGAGGTGAAAAACTGTTTTTT. Translation gives CASSYSGQGGEKLFF. This chain links TRBV6-6 with TRBJ1-4, with D possibly TRBD1 on 5 matching bases. The CDR3 is 15 amino acids. Germline CDR1 reads MNHNY; CDR2 reads SVGAGI (reference sequence). Between the trimmed V and J ends, which lost 0 bases and 7 bases, there was a span of 12 bases.

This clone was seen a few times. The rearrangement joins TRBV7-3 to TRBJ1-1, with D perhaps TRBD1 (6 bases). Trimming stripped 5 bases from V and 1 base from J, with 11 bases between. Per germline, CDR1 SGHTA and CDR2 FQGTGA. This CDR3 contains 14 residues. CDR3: CASSPAGANTEAFF. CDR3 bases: TGTGCCAGCAGCCCCGCGGGGGCGAACACTGAAGCTTTCTTT.

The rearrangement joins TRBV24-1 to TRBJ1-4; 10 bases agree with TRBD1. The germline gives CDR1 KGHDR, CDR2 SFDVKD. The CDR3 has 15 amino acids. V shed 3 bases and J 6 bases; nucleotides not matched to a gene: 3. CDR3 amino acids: CATSDHGTGDEKLFF. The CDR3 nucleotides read TGTGCCACCAGTGATCACGGGACAGGGGATGAAAAACTGTTTTTT.

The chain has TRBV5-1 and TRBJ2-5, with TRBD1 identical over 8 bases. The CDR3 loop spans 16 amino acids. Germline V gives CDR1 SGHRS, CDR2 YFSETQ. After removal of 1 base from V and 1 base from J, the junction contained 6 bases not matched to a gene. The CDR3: CASSLWQGAGQETQYF. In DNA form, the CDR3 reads TGCGCCAGCAGCTTGTGGCAGGGGGCAGGCCAAGAGACCCAGTACTTC.